This note documents a single T cell receptor beta chain sequence. With a J-beta primer mix and a sample-barcoded 5' primer, a second PCR ran about 6 to 11 cycles. MiXCR, applied by TCRdb to the 5' RACE reads, yields one record per CDR3 protein. This sample yields about 1,600,000 distinct CDR3 sequences, of which 35% to 45% are seen a single time; 7.9% belongs to the top ten. The sample comes from a study of blood T cells in healthy people across ages. CDR3 size: 17 residues. Germline CDR1 ENHRY, CDR2 SYGVKD. V was pared by 8 bases and J by 2 bases, with 22 bases between. The study isolated at least 6.5 million PBMCs from each sample.

The receptor comes from a woman aged 18 to 35 in good health. V is TRBV10-3 and J is TRBJ1-5; tentative D call: TRBD1 (5 bases). The sample taken for sequencing was blood. DNA of the CDR3: TGTGCCATCGCCGGGACGCCAATAATCGGGGGCAATCAGCCCCAGCATTTT. Translated: CAIAGTPIIGGNQPQHF.